Below, 27 T cell receptor beta chains from the same sample are listed, as sequenced in a study of somatic mutations in cytotoxic T cells in rheumatoid arthritis. Using immunoSEQ multiplex PCR, the repertoire was profiled, and TCRdb retains in-frame clones only, with some absent. The table has 9,000 to 15,000 clones, just under 75% seen once. Sequenced input: CD8+ T cells sorted from blood. All receptors derive from a woman aged 40 to 50 in good health.

The chain is built from TRBV7-9 and TRBJ2-1, with a weak D call TRBD1 (6 bases). Germline V gives CDR1 SEHNR, CDR2 FQNEAQ (reference sequence). This CDR3 is built from 18 residues. Deletions cut 1 base from V and 2 bases from J, with 18 bases between. CDR3 sequence reads: CASSLVSLQGSTYNEQFF. The CDR3, as DNA: TGTGCCAGCAGCTTAGTTAGCCTACAGGGATCAACCTACAATGAGCAGTTCTTC.

This clone was detected only once. The chain employs TRBV7-2 and TRBJ2-3, with 9 bases identical to TRBD2. The V gene's germline CDR1 is SGHTA and CDR2 FQGNSA. The CDR3 consists of 18 residues. Germline trimming cut 2 bases from V and 4 bases from J; bases unmatched to any gene: 13. The CDR3 sequence: CASSLFWAGGPRSDTQYF. The CDR3 DNA sequence: TGTGCCAGCAGCTTATTTTGGGCGGGGGGGCCGAGGTCAGATACGCAGTATTTT.

The chain employs TRBV7-6 and TRBJ2-2; 8 bases align to TRBD2. Trimming cost V 4 bases and J 5 bases; bases outside gene matches: 9. The CDR3 contains 16 residues. The germline gives CDR1 SGHVS, CDR2 FNYEAQ. The CDR3 DNA reads as TGTGCCAGCAGCTCGGCAAGCGGGGGAGGTACCGGGGAGCTGTTTTTT. This encodes CASSSASGGGTGELFF.

The chain has TRBV19 and TRBJ1-1; perhaps TRBD1 as D (5 bases). This CDR3 comprises 13 residues. Trimming removed 3 bases at V and 4 bases at J, with 9 bases between. The germline V gene has CDR1 LNHDA and CDR2 SQIVND (reference sequence). The CDR3 DNA reads TGTGCCAGTAGTATTTGGGGCCGCACTGAAGCTTTCTTT. Protein: CASSIWGRTEAFF. The full variable domain, with the rest looked up from reference TRBV19 and TRBJ1-1, is DGGITQSPKYLFRKEGQNVTLSCEQNLNHDAMYWYRQDPGQGLRLIYYSQIVNDFQKGDIAEGYSVSREKKESFPLTVTSAQKNPTAFYLCASSIWGRTEAFFGQGTRLTVV.

The chain is built from TRBV5-8 and TRBJ2-3; D unresolved. V was shortened by 0 bases and J by 0 bases, with 8 bases between the two germline ends. Germline loops: CDR1 SGHTS, CDR2 YDEGEE. This CDR3 is 15 amino acids long. The CDR3 nucleotides read TGTGCCAGCAGCTTGGGAACTGTCAGCACAGATACGCAGTATTTT. Translating it yields CASSLGTVSTDTQYF.

This clone was counted between two and nine times. V and J are TRBV4-1 and TRBJ1-1; D not certain. V was trimmed by 5 bases and J by 7 bases, leaving 11 bases between them. The germline V gene has CDR1 MGHRA and CDR2 YSYEKL. This CDR3 is built from 12 residues. The CDR3 coding sequence is TGCGCCAGCAGCTCCCCCGAAGATGAAGCTTTCTTT. Residues: CASSSPEDEAFF.

The V gene is TRBV6-1, the J gene TRBJ1-3; no reliable D call. In germline, CDR1 is MNHNS, CDR2 SASEGT. This CDR3 is 14 amino acids long. The ends were cut back, 1 base at V and 0 bases at J, with 4 bases in the middle. The CDR3 bases are TGTGCCAGCAGTGAAGGGACCTCTGGAAACACCATATATTTT. This encodes CASSEGTSGNTIYF.

V is TRBV29-1 and J is TRBJ2-5; 7 positions match TRBD2. Losses at the gene ends were 3 bases for V and 1 base for J; bases not matched to a gene: 2. Germline CDR1 SQVTM, CDR2 ANQGSEA. The CDR3 is 13 amino acids. The CDR3 here is CSVDREAQETQYF. The CDR3 DNA sequence: TGCAGCGTTGATCGGGAGGCCCAAGAGACCCAGTACTTC.

The chain links TRBV7-2 to TRBJ1-1; no firm D call. The V end was cut by 5 bases, the J end by 1 base, with 8 bases between. The CDR3 is 13 residues long. The germline V gene has CDR1 SGHTA and CDR2 FQGNSA. The DNA for the CDR3 is TGTGCCAGCAGCCTCTGGGCGAACACTGAAGCTTTCTTT. It specifies CASSLWANTEAFF. The complete variable domain, with remaining parts taken from reference TRBV7-2 and TRBJ1-1, reads GAGVSQSPSNKVTEKGKDVELRCDPISGHTALYWYRQSLGQGLEFLIYFQGNSAPDKSGLPSDRFSAERTGGSVSTLTIQRTQQEDSAVYLCASSLWANTEAFFGQGTRLTVV.

This clone was seen only once. V gene TRBV7-8 combines with J gene TRBJ1-5; possible D gene TRBD1, 5 bases. The CDR3 extends over 14 amino acids. Germline V gene data show CDR1 as SGHVS and CDR2 as FQNEAQ. V was clipped by 0 bases and J by 10 bases, with 13 bases between them. CDR3 loop: CASSLAGGWEPQHF. CDR3 in DNA: TGTGCCAGCAGCTTAGCCGGGGGATGGGAACCCCAGCATTTT.

The chain has TRBV9 and TRBJ2-1; 8 nucleotides line up with TRBD2. The germline V gene encodes CDR1 SGDLS and CDR2 YYNGEE. Trimming removed 3 bases from V and 7 bases from J; junction bases left unmatched: 9. CDR3 length equals 15 residues. CDR3 sequence reads: CASSDGGLGPNEQFF. Written as DNA, the CDR3 is TGTGCCAGCAGCGATGGGGGACTAGGGCCAAATGAGCAGTTCTTC.

This chain links TRBV21-1 with TRBJ1-2. TRBV21-1 is marked as a pseudogene. The CDR3 contains 13 residues. This CDR3 is CASIAGSGTGYTF. CDR3 nucleotides: TGTGCCAGCATCGCTGGTTCAGGGACGGGCTACACCTTC.

The chain uses TRBV6-1 and TRBJ1-5, with 7 bases identical to TRBD1. Germline CDR1 MNHNS, CDR2 SASEGT. J was trimmed by 0 bases and V by 3 bases; bases with no gene match: 11. This CDR3 comprises 18 residues. CDR3 in DNA: TGTGCCAGCAGTGATCTAGACAGGGAAGGGTTTAGCAATCAGCCCCAGCATTTT. Translation gives CASSDLDREGFSNQPQHF.

The V gene is TRBV5-6, the J gene TRBJ1-1; D perhaps matches TRBD1 (5 bases). V lost 0 bases and J 7 bases, leaving 13 bases between the germline ends. Germline V CDR1 and CDR2: SGHDT, YYEEEE. This CDR3 spans 14 amino acids. In DNA form, the CDR3 reads TGTGCCAGCAGCTTGGAGGGGTTAGGATTTGAAGCTTTCTTT. This sequence encodes CASSLEGLGFEAFF.

The sample holds one count of this clone. The rearrangement links TRBV25-1 to TRBJ1-3; no firm D call. Trimming stripped 4 bases from V and 3 bases from J, with 10 bases between. This CDR3 comprises 14 residues. Germline-derived CDR1 and CDR2 are MGHDK and SYGVNS. The chain's CDR3 is CASSAWESGNTIYF. DNA of the CDR3: TGTGCCAGCAGTGCTTGGGAAAGTGGAAACACCATATATTTT.

This chain's CDR3 is CAISEPPLWAGGTNTEAFF. The CDR3 DNA is TGTGCCATCAGTGAGCCGCCCCTCTGGGCAGGGGGAACGAACACTGAAGCTTTCTTT. The chain uses TRBV10-3 and TRBJ1-1; 7 bases are a match to TRBD1. Germline CDR1 is ENHRY and CDR2 is SYGVKD. This CDR3 has 19 amino acids. Trimming cost V 2 bases and J 1 base; bases outside gene matches: 16.

The CDR3 coding sequence is TGTGCCAGCAGCCTCGGACAGGGGGACACCGGGGAGCTGTTTTTT. Its translation: CASSLGQGDTGELFF. The chain links TRBV6-4 to TRBJ2-2; 10 bases agree with TRBD1. Germline loops: CDR1 MRHNA, CDR2 SNTAGT. The CDR3 is 15 residues long. J gave up 3 bases and V 6 bases, and 4 bases lay outside the gene matches.

V is TRBV2 and J is TRBJ2-1; the D is unclear. Germline V lookup: CDR1 SNHLY, CDR2 FYNNEI. The CDR3 runs to 16 residues. V gave up 6 bases and J gave up 0 bases, with 15 bases separating them. The CDR3 nucleotides read TGTGCCAGCAGACTCCTACAGATCTACTCCTACAATGAGCAGTTCTTC. Translation: CASRLLQIYSYNEQFF.

J is TRBJ2-5 and V is TRBV29-1; D is perhaps TRBD1 (6 bases). The CDR3 totals 17 residues. CDR1 is SQVTM, CDR2 ANQGSEA, per germline. Trimming shortened V by 1 base and J by 2 bases, and 20 bases separated the two germline ends. CDR3 in DNA: TGCAGCGTTGAAGGGTTAGGACCGGGACACCGACAAGAGACCCAGTACTTC. Protein: CSVEGLGPGHRQETQYF.

The table lists this clone with a few counts. The genes are TRBV27 and TRBJ2-7; TRBD2 might be the D (6 bases). CDR3 length equals 16 residues. Germline CDR1 and CDR2: MNHEY and SMNVEV (reference sequence). V was shortened by 0 bases and J by 4 bases, with 16 bases between the two germline ends. CDR3 bases: TGTGCCAGCAGTTTATCGTCGGGGGACCTAGGTTACGAGCAGTACTTC. It is translated as CASSLSSGDLGYEQYF.

The chain employs TRBV4-3 and TRBJ2-7, with TRBD2 matching 8 bases. J lost 7 bases, V lost 4 bases, and 15 bases had no gene match. The CDR3 covers 16 residues. Germline values: CDR1 LGHNA, CDR2 YSLEER. The CDR3 nucleotides read TGCGCCAGCAGCCCGATCTCGACTAGCGTGGGCCGGGAGCAGTACTTC. Translation: CASSPISTSVGREQYF.

The chain carries TRBV10-3 and TRBJ1-1; D is unresolved. This CDR3 contains 15 residues. V was clipped by 8 bases and J by 1 base, with 17 bases between them. Germline V gives CDR1 ENHRY, CDR2 SYGVKD. This chain's CDR3 is CAIGRVVAQNTEAFF. CDR3 nucleotides: TGTGCCATCGGTAGGGTCGTAGCACAGAACACTGAAGCTTTCTTT.

The rearrangement joins TRBV6-5 to TRBJ2-3; 8 positions agree with TRBD2. This CDR3 is built from 15 residues. Looked up from germline, CDR1 is MNHEY and CDR2 is SVGAGI. Unmatched junction bases numbered 8, after V lost 5 bases and J lost 4 bases. The CDR3 protein is CASSLLAGTPDTQYF. CDR3 in DNA: TGTGCCAGCAGTCTCCTAGCGGGTACCCCAGATACGCAGTATTTT.

V gene TRBV5-1 combines with J gene TRBJ2-3; 7 bases fit TRBD1. J gave up 0 bases and V 2 bases, and 3 bases lay outside the gene matches. The CDR3 length is 15 residues. Germline V gene data show CDR1 as SGHRS and CDR2 as YFSETQ. CDR3 nucleotides: TGCGCCAGCAGCTTACAGGGGATTAGCACAGATACGCAGTATTTT. Its protein product is CASSLQGISTDTQYF.

The chain combines TRBV6-1 with TRBJ2-1; D not resolved. V dropped 2 bases and J dropped 5 bases, with 7 bases sitting between them. The CDR3 consists of 13 residues. Germline assignment: CDR1 MNHNS and CDR2 SASEGT. The CDR3 DNA follows: TGTGCCAGCAGTGAACCCGGTGACAATGAGCAGTTCTTC. Protein sequence: CASSEPGDNEQFF.

The V and J genes are TRBV5-1 and TRBJ1-1; no reliable D call. Trimming removed 4 bases at V and 3 bases at J, with 16 bases between. Per germline, CDR1 SGHRS and CDR2 YFSETQ. The CDR3 consists of 15 residues. CDR3 in DNA: TGCGCCAGCAGCGATCGATCAGGTTCGGACACTGAAGCTTTCTTT. Translated, it gives CASSDRSGSDTEAFF.

This chain uses TRBV27 with TRBJ1-2; tentative D call: TRBD1 (6 bases). The CDR3 loop spans 13 amino acids. Trimming took 4 bases from V and 3 from J, leaving 9 bases between them. Per the germline V gene, CDR1 is MNHEY and CDR2 is SMNVEV (reference sequence). The CDR3 spells CASSSGGDYGYTF. DNA for the CDR3: TGTGCCAGCAGTTCCGGGGGCGACTATGGCTACACCTTC.